The clone carrying this TCR beta chain has ten or more counts. Its antigen remains unknown. The CDR3 runs 12 residues. CDR1 and CDR2 from the germline V gene are SNHLY and FYNNEI. The V and J ends lost 6 bases and 4 bases respectively, with 10 bases between them. This sample was included in a study of T cells in Graves' hyperthyroidism and ophthalmopathy. TCR beta CDR3 region amplification was performed from RNA transcripts. HTBI primers were the set used in a first-round RT-PCR of the TCR CDR3. MiXCR, run by TCRdb on the multiplex PCR reads, gives a single entry per CDR3 protein. Of some 490,000 distinct CDR3 sequences in the sample, roughly 23% were seen once. Study observations and caveats: Ophthalmopathy could be told apart from stable hyperthyroidism with a 13 V-J model. Blood also held most thyroid clonotypes expanded beyond 0.001.

The receptor was derived from a woman in her 70s with Graves' ophthalmopathy. The source material was blood. The chain combines TRBV2 with TRBJ2-7; D remains unclear. The CDR3 DNA reads TGTGCCAGCAGCCCCCAGGCGTACGAGCAGTACTTC. It is translated as CASSPQAYEQYF.